This T cell receptor (beta chain) was documented in a study of blood T cells in healthy people across ages. Across the study: Template switching caught about one barcoded beta molecule for each two T cells.

Each sample used at least 6 million PBMCs. Total RNA, at least 5 micrograms per sample, came from PBMCs. Sample-barcoded 5' priming and a J-beta primer mix drove a second PCR of about 6 to 12 cycles. A template-switch adaptor that had 12 random nucleotides put a tag on each cDNA molecule. TCRdb processed the 5' RACE reads anew with MiXCR; each CDR3 protein has one entry. The sample consists of fewer than 800,000 distinct CDR3 sequences, over 20% of them appearing once. Trimming took 12 bases from V and 4 from J; bases not matched to a gene: 6. CDR1 is KGHDR, CDR2 SFDVKD, per germline. This CDR3 spans 14 amino acids.

The clonotype was recovered from a man in his 70s in good health. The sample taken for sequencing was blood. The chain has TRBV24-1 and TRBJ2-2, with TRBD1 matching 11 bases. This chain's CDR3 is CASTGTGGTGELFF. The CDR3 nucleotides read TGTGCCTCCACCGGGACAGGGGGCACCGGGGAGCTGTTTTTT.